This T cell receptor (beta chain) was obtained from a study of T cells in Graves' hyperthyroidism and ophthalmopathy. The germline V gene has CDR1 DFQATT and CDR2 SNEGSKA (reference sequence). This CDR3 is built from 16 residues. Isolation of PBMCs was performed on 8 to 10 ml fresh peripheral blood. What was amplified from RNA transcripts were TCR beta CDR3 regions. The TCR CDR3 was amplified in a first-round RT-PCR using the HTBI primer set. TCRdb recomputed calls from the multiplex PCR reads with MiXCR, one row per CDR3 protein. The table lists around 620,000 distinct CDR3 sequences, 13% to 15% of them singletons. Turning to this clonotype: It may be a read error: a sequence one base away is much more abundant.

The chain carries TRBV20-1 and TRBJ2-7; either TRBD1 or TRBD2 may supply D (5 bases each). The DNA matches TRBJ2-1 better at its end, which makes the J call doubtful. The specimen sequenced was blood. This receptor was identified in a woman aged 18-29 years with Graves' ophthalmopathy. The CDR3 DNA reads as TGCAGTGCTAGCTGGCGTGGGGCAGGGAGTCCCTACGAGCAGTTCTTC. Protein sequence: CSASWRGAGSPYEQFF.